This T cell receptor (beta chain) was retrieved from a study of blood T cell repertoires in COVID-19. Overall study context: T cells, B-cell-depleted T cells, or PBMCs provided the cDNA or gDNA that served as material.

As processed by the authors: For nucleated cells, counts were estimated from reference gene primer amplification. TCRdb's copy holds only in-frame clones and misses some; the assay was immunoSEQ multiplex PCR. The DNA gave D and trimming, while V, J and clone size come from that table. The table lists about 6,100 clones, around 91% of them singletons. The receptor comes from a human donor in a cohort sampled during active COVID-19. Sequenced: peripheral blood.

CDR3 sequence: CASSSGSTNTGELFF. Here the CDR3 DNA reads TGTGCCAGCAGTAGCGGGAGCACGAACACCGGGGAGCTGTTTTTT. The rearrangement links TRBV6-2 or TRBV6-3 to TRBJ2-2, with 8 bases lining up with TRBD2. Germline V gene sequence: CDR1 MNHEY, CDR2 SVGEGT. This CDR3 is 15 amino acids long. Germline trimming cut 5 bases from V and 0 bases from J; bases unmatched to any gene: 2.